The source of this T cell receptor (beta chain) is a study of blood T cell repertoires in COVID-19. Study-wide context: Both acute and convalescent COVID-19 samples were obtained from the United States, Italy and Spain. PBMCs, B-cell-depleted T cells, or T cells were the source of the cDNA or gDNA that made up the material.

Per the original data handling: Nucleated cell counts were estimated from reference gene primer amplification. The method was immunoSEQ multiplex PCR; TCRdb's version includes in-frame clones alone and lacks a portion of them. V and J calls and clone size are those listed in that table; D and trimming were worked out from the DNA. In the table there are fewer than 85,000 clones, around 90% of which are singletons. V was shortened by 3 bases and J by 2 bases, with 10 bases between the two germline ends. The CDR3 is made up of 14 amino acids. Per germline, CDR1 LNHDA and CDR2 SQIVND (reference sequence).

The sample comprised peripheral blood. This TCR derives from a human donor in a cohort sampled during active COVID-19. The V gene is TRBV19, the J gene TRBJ2-5; no firm D call. Here the CDR3 reads CASSMAAGQETQYF. The CDR3 DNA reads as TGTGCCAGTAGTATGGCGGCTGGACAAGAGACCCAGTACTTC.